One T cell receptor beta chain is described in this entry. No antigen is known for it. The data stem from a study of tumor-infiltrating lymphocytes in localized non-small cell lung cancer. General observations from the study: Compared with uninvolved lung, tumors showed higher T cell infiltration by TCRbeta sequencing. Technical variation could not be separated from intratumor heterogeneity here.

This table comes from immunoSEQ multiplex PCR, and its TCRdb copy is limited to in-frame clones, with some not included. Here the sample spans over 2,500 clones, 52% being singletons. Trimming left V 4 bases short and J 10 bases short, with 20 bases between. The CDR3 totals 16 residues. Germline CDR1 reads MDHEN; CDR2 reads SYDVKM. Sequenced material: uninvolved lung tissue not adjacent to the tumor. The sequence came from a human donor with non-small cell lung cancer. This chain uses TRBV28 with TRBJ1-6; perhaps TRBD1 as D (6 bases). This CDR3 reads CASSSGAGVLKSPLHF. Written as DNA, the CDR3 is TGTGCCAGCAGTTCAGGGGCAGGGGTTTTAAAATCACCCCTCCACTTT. Drawing the rest from reference TRBV28 and TRBJ1-6, the complete variable domain is DVKVTQSSRYLVKRTGEKVFLECVQDMDHENMFWYRQDPGLGLRLIYFSYDVKMKEKGDIPEGYSVSREKKERFSLILESASTNQTSMYLCASSSGAGVLKSPLHFGNGTRLTVT.